The 4 T cell receptor beta chains reported below all come from one sample, sequenced in a study of blood T cell repertoires in COVID-19. Generated by immunoSEQ multiplex PCR, the TCRdb table keeps only in-frame clones and is missing some. The table lists approximately 210,000 clones, just over 85% of them singletons. Material for sequencing was PBMCs or T cells enriched from blood (not recorded which). These receptors all come from a woman aged 45-60 years with acute COVID-19.

The V gene is TRBV2, the J gene TRBJ2-1; D call uncertain. CDR1 and CDR2 from the germline V gene are SNHLY and FYNNEI. V shed 3 bases and J shed 0 bases, with 9 bases lying between them. This CDR3 contains 15 residues. CDR3 loop: CASSDDKSSYNEQFF. CDR3 nucleotides: TGTGCCAGCAGTGACGACAAGAGCTCCTACAATGAGCAGTTCTTC.

This chain links TRBV21-1 with TRBJ1-5; TRBD1, the table's D call, lacks a check against the DNA. TRBV21-1 is shown as a pseudogene. The CDR3 consists of 18 residues. CDR3 coding DNA: TGTGCCAGCAGCAGATTGCCGGGACAGCCGATTAGGGATCAGCCCCAGCATTTT. It encodes CASSRLPGQPIRDQPQHF.

The rearrangement joins TRBV11-2 to TRBJ1-2; TRBD1 matches at 11 bases. This CDR3 contains 17 residues. The germline V gene has CDR1 SGHAT and CDR2 FQNNGV. With 6 bases clipped from V and 0 bases from J, the junction kept 9 bases outside the gene matches. As DNA, the CDR3 is TGTGCCAGCAGTTGGGGGACAGGGGGGCCAGCTAACTATGGCTACACCTTC. It encodes CASSWGTGGPANYGYTF. Combining the CDR3 with reference TRBV11-2 and TRBJ1-2 gives the whole variable domain EAGVAQSPRYKIIEKRQSVAFWCNPISGHATLYWYQQILGQGPKLLIQFQNNGVVDDSQLPKDRFSAERLKGVDSTLKIQPAKLEDSAVYLCASSWGTGGPANYGYTFGSGTRLTVV.

The chain combines TRBV30 with TRBJ1-4, with 9 bases fitting TRBD1. The germline V gene has CDR1 GTSNPN and CDR2 SVGIG (reference sequence). The CDR3 runs to 13 residues. V lost 8 bases and J lost 5; bases outside the gene matches: 6. The CDR3 DNA is TGTGCCGGACAGGGGTACAAGAATGAAAAACTGTTTTTT. Its translation: CAGQGYKNEKLFF. The full variable domain, completed using reference TRBV30 and TRBJ1-4, is SQTIHQWPATLVQPVGSPLSLECTVEGTSNPNLYWYRQAAGRGLQLLFYSVGIGQISSEVPQNLSASRPQDRQFILSSKKLLLSDSGFYLCAGQGYKNEKLFFGSGTQLSVL.